This TCR beta chain is drawn from a study of shared clonotypes between healthy human individuals. Overall study context: Per donor, CD8 memory used one plate, CD8 naive used two, CD4 memory used three and CD4 naive used three. Study-level results: Represented diversity (both genetic and exposure-history) was limited by the small number of donors. On the whole, naive subsets had larger estimated richness than memory subsets had.

TCRdb's table, derived via immunoSEQ multiplex PCR, lists solely in-frame clones and lacks some. The table records about 980,000 clones, 60% to 85% of them present only once. Points on this clone: Its target is not known.

Looked up from germline, CDR1 is SGHTA and CDR2 is FQGNSA. The CDR3 totals 14 residues. Trimming shortened V by 4 bases and J by 8 bases, and 12 bases separated the two germline ends. Investigators divided CD4+ cells into CD45RA+ naive and CD45RA-negative memory subsets. The receptor was derived from a man younger than 35 in good health. The chain employs TRBV7-2 and TRBJ1-6; D perhaps matches TRBD1 (5 bases). The sample taken for sequencing was memory CD4+ T cells sorted from blood. Subset here: CD45RA-negative fraction. Written as DNA, the CDR3 is TGTGCCAGCAGCTCCGGGACGCGAGATTCACCCCTCCACTTT. This codes for CASSSGTRDSPLHF.